Given below is one T cell receptor beta chain in context. Its antigen is as yet unknown. The record originates from a study of monozygotic twins with inflammatory bowel disease. For every donor, one blood sample of approximately 2.3 ml was drawn. The CDR3 extends over 14 amino acids. The germline V gene encodes CDR1 SQVTM and CDR2 ANQGSEA. Findings and caveats of the study: Against healthy co-twins, IBD patients had lower TCRbeta diversity (measured by inverse Simpson).

Reanalyzing the 5' RACE reads, TCRdb keeps one entry per CDR3 protein, without DNA. Its table records approximately 160,000 distinct CDR3 sequences. The specimen was blood. This chain connects TRBV29-1 to TRBJ2-5; no DNA is available, so the TRBD2 call from TCRdb remains unchecked. This receptor was taken from a human donor with ulcerative colitis or Crohn's disease, or a healthy co-twin of an affected twin (not recorded which). The chain's CDR3 is CSVAPSAYQETQYF.